A selection of T cell receptor beta chains follows, all from one sample in a study of shared clonotypes between healthy human individuals. Assay used: immunoSEQ multiplex PCR; TCRdb lists only in-frame clones, some missing. The data show some 480,000 clones, 65% to 80% seen once. Material: PBMCs. The source is a woman in her forties in good health. Some clones in this sample may be carry-over from other donors' samples. CDR3s leave out the opening cysteine and the closing phenylalanine or tryptophan.

v_call	j_call	cdr3_aa
TRBV11-3	TRBJ2-2	ASSFVQYGELF
TRBV2	TRBJ2-3	ASSEGTGVTDTQY
TRBV7-8	TRBJ2-7	ASSLWQGAVVEQY
TRBV30	TRBJ2-7	AWRRAGSSYEQY
TRBV15	TRBJ2-1	ATSEPGTYNEQF
TRBV27	TRBJ2-1	ASSIVAGGYNEQF
TRBV11-2	TRBJ2-5	ASSLAGGSGETQY
TRBV7-8	TRBJ2-1	ASSFRAGSYNEQF
TRBV28	TRBJ1-2	ASSPGDRDYGYT
TRBV30	TRBJ2-3	AWSVGPYSTDTQY
TRBV6-5	TRBJ2-5	ASSSLPSGAQETQY
TRBV6-5	TRBJ2-4	ASRRQGVQY
TRBV6-1	TRBJ2-2	ASSGLAGDDTGELF
TRBV28	TRBJ2-7	ASSLQHSYEQY
TRBV2	TRBJ2-7	ASSISYEQY
TRBV28	TRBJ1-6	ASSLSSGSSPLH
TRBV7-2	TRBJ2-7	ASSFGRGSYEQY
TRBV9	TRBJ1-2	ASSKRAGSPNYGYT
TRBV19	TRBJ2-3	ASSRRLAGSADTQY
TRBV6-6	TRBJ2-1	ASSTTGEGSYNEQF
TRBV15	TRBJ2-1	ATSSGQGDYNEQF
TRBV28	TRBJ1-5	ASSNAGQGRNQPQH
TRBV28	TRBJ1-2	ASSPNPPRFRYGYT
TRBV5-5	TRBJ2-7	ASSLDLAGAREQY
TRBV9	TRBJ1-1	ASSTKPYGLNTEAF
TRBV7-6	TRBJ1-1	ASSLDSNTEAF
TRBV7-6	TRBJ2-2	ASTPGGGTNTGELF
TRBV14	TRBJ2-5	ASSQGRGRLETQY
TRBV6-6	TRBJ2-1	ASSLAGGKYNEQF
TRBV5-1	TRBJ2-2	ASSFGLAGEWDTGELF
TRBV19	TRBJ2-1	ASRGREGYYNEQF
TRBV19	TRBJ2-1	ASSINGVRLAGVPNEQF
TRBV7-8	TRBJ2-1	ASSLDEQF
TRBV5-4	TRBJ2-5	ASSLMAGNQETQY
TRBV9	TRBJ2-2	ASSVGPYTGELF
TRBV28	TRBJ2-7	ASSPIVERGLLYEQY
TRBV7-9	TRBJ1-1	ASSFVGAGTEAF
TRBV5-1	TRBJ2-7	ASTPTSGLNEQY
TRBV19	TRBJ2-7	ASSRGGSLTYEQY
TRBV30	TRBJ2-1	AWNRLAERGEQF
TRBV2	TRBJ2-2	ASSAGLAGGELF
TRBV7-2	TRBJ1-1	ASSLRGGTEAF
TRBV5-1	TRBJ2-7	ASSLAGTNSYEQY
TRBV18	TRBJ2-3	ASSPGSTDTQY
TRBV2	TRBJ1-1	ASSKDRVGVNTEAF